The entry below describes one TCR beta chain. Its antigen is unknown. Per-base quality was not reported, and no clone a single base away is much larger than it. The sample belongs to a study of OX40 agonist ivuxolimab in advanced cancers. Study-level background: The costimulatory receptor OX40 (CD134) was targeted by ivuxolimab, a fully human IgG2 agonistic monoclonal antibody. Intravenous ivuxolimab was administered to patients every 2 weeks at six dose levels: 0.01, 0.1, 0.3, 1.5, 3 and 10 mg/kg. Of the approximately 50 dose-escalation patients, hepatocellular carcinoma was present in approximately 20, melanoma in some 15, renal cell carcinoma in 9 and head and neck cancer in 9. A male proportion of roughly 85% and a mean age of around 60 years, ranging from 23 to 79, were recorded for the dose-escalation cohort. Prior anti-PD-1, anti-PD-L1 or anti-CTLA-4 therapy was permitted, and about 40% of dose-escalation patients had received checkpoint inhibitors. Three dose-escalation patients achieved partial responses, one with hepatocellular carcinoma and two with cutaneous melanoma. The point of sequencing TCRbeta in the periphery was to test whether ivuxolimab changed TCR sequence diversity and drove clonal T-cell expansion. The paper describes the monotherapy dose-escalation part (N ≈ 52 patients) of the phase I trial of ivuxolimab. The study at large found these results: Clonal expansion of both CD4+ and CD8+ blood T cells was observed from baseline to week 6 at doses 0.1 to 3.0 mg/kg. Partial responders in the 0.1-3.0 mg/kg groups had among the lowest normalized peripheral clonal expansion, especially among CD8+ T cells. The antigen specificity of the peripheral T cells that underwent clonal expansion was not determined. Low levels of normalized T-cell clonal expansion were also seen in some patients who did not respond. On average, CD8+ T cells showed more expanded clones than CD4+ T cells after ivuxolimab.

The trial excluded patients who had a history of autoimmune disease or were on systemic immunosuppression. Peripheral blood for TCR sequencing was collected from all dose cohorts at baseline, on cycle 4 day 1, and on cycle 7 day 1. Samples came from an open-label, multicenter, first-in-human phase I dose-escalation trial of ivuxolimab. Adults with locally advanced or metastatic head and neck squamous cell, hepatocellular, melanoma or renal cell carcinoma were enrolled in the trial. Before TCR sequencing, CD4+ T cells and CD8+ T cells were sorted from peripheral blood as separate populations. Genomic DNA was isolated from the sorted cells so that the TCRbeta CDR3 region could be sequenced. The immunoSEQ Assay was used to sequence the TCRbeta CDR3 regions. Here the immuneACCESS table is served through TCRdb, limited to in-frame sequences with V and J called. Missing clones are a known gap in these copies; in checked studies unresolved V genes cover under half, and the rest lacks a known reason. The sample table records about 48,000 clones; 60% to 85% of these occur just once. Of the sample, less than 2% falls within the top ten clones.

Source: CD4+ or CD8+ T cells sorted from blood, taken in a trial of the OX40 agonist ivuxolimab. The receptor comes from an adult with an advanced solid tumor such as melanoma, head and neck, liver or kidney cancer.

The CDR3 protein sequence reads: CASTLSTSGGPRDTQYF. The sequenced DNA is TGTGCCAGCACCCTTTCGACTAGCGGGGGACCAAGAGATACGCAGTATTTT. The receptor chain draws on TRBV13 and TRBJ2-3, with 12 bases aligning to TRBD2. V trim: 7 bases; J trim: 5 bases; unmatched bases: 13. The CDR3 holds 17 amino acids from the cysteine to the phenylalanine. The read is trimmed to its CDR3 DNA, 51 bases read in frame from base 1. CDR1 PRHDT and CDR2 FYEKMQ are derived from the germline V gene (reference sequence).